Here is one T cell receptor (beta chain) with its context. The antigen it recognizes is unknown. Per-nucleotide qualities are absent, and no much larger clonotype sits a single base away. The germline V gene sets CDR1 to SGHDT and CDR2 to YYEEEE. From the cysteine through the phenylalanine, the CDR3 covers 17 amino acids. Just CDR3 DNA is preserved here, 51 bases in frame from base 1. V trim: 1 base; J trim: 0 bases; unmatched bases: 7. Each collaborating institution followed its own protocols to collect whole blood in K2EDTA tubes. For TCRbeta analysis, collaborators shipped samples as frozen whole blood, isolated PBMCs, or DNA extracted from either of those sample types. This record belongs to a study of blood T cell repertoires in COVID-19 (dated by TCRdb to about 2020). Broadly, across the study: Collaborator samples came from the United States, Italy and Spain and covered acute and convalescent phases of COVID-19. HLA class I and class II types, where available, came from metadata supplied by the sample provider rather than from assay-based typing. The repertoires were released in a freely available public database intended as a resource for research on the immune response to SARS-CoV-2. The prospective study material was composed of cDNA or gDNA derived from T cells, B-cell-depleted T cells, or PBMCs. The samples were drawn from two sources: the first 160 participants of the ongoing ImmuneRACE study, and 950 to 1,500 subjects contributed by 6 global collaborators. Subjects who had been exposed to COVID-19, were actively infected with it, or had recovered from it provided the deeply sampled blood TCRbeta repertoires that made up the dataset. Nearly every sample came with metadata listing a de-identified subject ID, COVID-19 status, age in years and sex. Study-wide conclusions, independent of this receptor: The amount of clinical and demographic metadata varied by source and participant and was provided uncurated.

TCRbeta CDR3 regions were amplified from genomic DNA using the immunoSEQ Assay, a bias-controlled multiplex PCR. As for the authors' bioinformatics: Within the assay, amplification of reference gene primers was used to estimate how many nucleated cells each sample contained. To quantify the absolute abundance of each unique TCRbeta CDR3 rearrangement, sequence reads were collapsed and filtered. For each sample, productive Simpson clonality was calculated as the square root of Simpson's diversity index across productive rearrangements. The clones in this table, taken by TCRdb from immuneACCESS, are in-frame only. Not every clone is retained; where verified, under half of the shortfall comes from an unresolved V gene, and the cause of the rest is unknown. V, J and clone size reflect that table, while D and trimming were determined from the DNA. A total of about 63,000 clones appear in this sample, 85% to 95% of them only once. The top ten clonotypes cover about 4.5% of the sample.

The sequenced material came from peripheral blood. The sequence links TRBV5-6 to TRBJ1-1; 9 nucleotides in the junction match TRBD1. This receptor was taken from a man aged 50-59 years with active COVID-19. CDR3 reads: CASSLYRGPKMNTEAFF. The sequence in DNA is TGTGCCAGCAGCTTGTACAGGGGGCCAAAAATGAACACTGAAGCTTTCTTT.